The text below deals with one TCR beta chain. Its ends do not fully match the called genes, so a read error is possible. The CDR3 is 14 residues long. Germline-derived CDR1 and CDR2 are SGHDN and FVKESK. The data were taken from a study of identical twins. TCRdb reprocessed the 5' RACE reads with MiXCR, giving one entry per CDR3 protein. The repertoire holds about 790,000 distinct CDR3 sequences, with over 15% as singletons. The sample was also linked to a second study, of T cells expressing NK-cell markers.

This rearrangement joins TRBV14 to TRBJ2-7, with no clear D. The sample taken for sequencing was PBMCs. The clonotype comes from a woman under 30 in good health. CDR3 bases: TGTGACAGCAGCCAAGATAAGAGGTTTTGGGAGCAGTACTTC. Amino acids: CDSSQDKRFWEQYF.